This T cell receptor beta chain is from a study of blood T cell repertoires in COVID-19. Study-wide context: Whether acute or convalescent, the COVID-19 samples came from the United States, Italy and Spain.

CDR3 size: 14 residues. CDR1 is SEHNR, CDR2 FQNEAQ, per germline (reference sequence). Trimming took off 5 bases at V and 2 bases at J, with 13 bases between the two ends. Original methodology: Cell counts per sample came from amplifying reference gene primers. Some clones are missing from TCRdb's copy, which holds only in-frame ones; the method was immunoSEQ multiplex PCR. V and J calls and clone size follow that table, whereas D and trimming were derived from the DNA. The sample lists 210,000 or so clones, about nine tenths occurring once. The chain couples TRBV7-9 to TRBJ2-7; no firm D call. The sequence was obtained from a woman in her forties or fifties with acute or convalescent COVID-19. The sample comprised peripheral blood. Here the CDR3 reads CASSPVGGAYEQYF. The CDR3 nucleotides are TGTGCCAGCAGCCCTGTCGGCGGCGCCTACGAGCAGTACTTC.